The clone carrying this T cell receptor beta chain has a count of ten or more. Its antigen is not known. The data stem from a study of T cells in Graves' hyperthyroidism and ophthalmopathy. Overall study results and limits: Through a model of 13 V-J features, ophthalmopathy was separated from stable hyperthyroidism. Blood also contained most expanded thyroid clonotypes above 0.001.

Duration under 3 months, a NOSPECS grade of at least 4, and a Clinical Activity Score of at least 3 characterized the ophthalmopathy patients. PBMCs came from 9 to 10 ml fresh peripheral blood. The TCR beta CDR3 regions underwent amplification using RNA transcripts as the source. A set of HTBI primers served as the primers for a first-round RT-PCR of the TCR CDR3. TCRdb re-derived calls from the multiplex PCR reads in MiXCR, one entry per CDR3 protein. The sample contains a few hundred thousand distinct CDR3 sequences, approximately 16% of which appear only once. Germline V gene lookup returns CDR1 SGHTA and CDR2 FQGTGA. The CDR3 contains 20 residues. The V segment lost 5 bases and the J segment 6 bases; nucleotides outside the gene matches: 16.

Sample: blood. The chain is built from TRBV7-3 and TRBJ2-1, with TRBD2 matching 16 bases. The TCR comes from a woman in her thirties or forties with Graves' ophthalmopathy. The CDR3 bases are TGTGCCAGCAGCAAAGGCCCGGGACTAGCGGGGGGGCCGTTTATCAATGAGCAGTTCTTC. It is translated as CASSKGPGLAGGPFINEQFF.